The following is a T cell receptor beta chain sequence with its context. These data belong to a study of cytotoxic CD8 clonotypes in ibrutinib-treated CLL. The V end lost 1 base, the J end lost 2 bases, and 11 bases lay between the germline ends. The CDR3 extends over 16 amino acids. Looked up from germline, CDR1 is SEHNR and CDR2 is FQNEAQ (reference sequence). Clones were read by immunoSEQ multiplex PCR, and TCRdb kept only the in-frame ones, dropping some. The table includes over 250,000 clones, around 77% detected once. This receptor was obtained from a human donor with chronic lymphocytic leukemia. Source: PBMCs, taken at disease progression, from a patient treated with ibrutinib. The chain couples TRBV7-9 to TRBJ2-2, with D perhaps being TRBD1 or TRBD2 (5 bases each). The CDR3 region is CASSLDVGANTGELFF. The CDR3 nucleotides are TGTGCCAGCAGCTTAGATGTCGGGGCAAACACCGGGGAGCTGTTTTTT.